This TCR beta chain was identified during a study of cytomegalovirus exposure and HLA in healthy donors. Method: immunoSEQ multiplex PCR; TCRdb's copy keeps in-frame clones and lacks some. The sample lists tens of thousands of clones, 85% to 90% occurring once. The germline V gene encodes CDR1 KGHSH and CDR2 LQKENI. This CDR3 region has 14 residues. Losses at the gene ends were 3 bases for V and 9 bases for J; bases not matched to a gene: 7. This chain links TRBV18 with TRBJ2-1; 8 bases agree with TRBD2. The TCR sequence derives from a woman between 18 and 29 years old in good health and CMV-seronegative. Specimen: PBMCs. The CDR3 region is CASSPTAGEIEQFF. The CDR3 DNA reads TGTGCCAGCTCACCGACAGCGGGAGAGATTGAGCAGTTCTTC.